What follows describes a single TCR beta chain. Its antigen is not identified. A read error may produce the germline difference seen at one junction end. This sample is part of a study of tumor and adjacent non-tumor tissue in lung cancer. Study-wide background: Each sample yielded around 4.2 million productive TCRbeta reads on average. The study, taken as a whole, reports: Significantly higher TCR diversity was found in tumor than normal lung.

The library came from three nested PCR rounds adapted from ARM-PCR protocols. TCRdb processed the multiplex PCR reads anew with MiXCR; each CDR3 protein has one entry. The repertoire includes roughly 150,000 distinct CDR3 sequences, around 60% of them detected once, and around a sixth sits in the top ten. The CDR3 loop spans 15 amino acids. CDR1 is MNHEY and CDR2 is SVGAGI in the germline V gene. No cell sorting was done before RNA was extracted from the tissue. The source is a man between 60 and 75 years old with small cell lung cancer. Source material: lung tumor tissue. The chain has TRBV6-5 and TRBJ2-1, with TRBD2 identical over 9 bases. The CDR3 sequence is CASSSSLAGFNEQFF. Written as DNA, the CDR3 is TGTGCAAGCAGTTCGAGTCTAGCGGGATTCAATGAACAGTTCTTC.